This T cell receptor beta chain was sequenced for a study of identical twins. Study-wide findings and caveats: In drawing conclusions, the study used cross-sectional statistical analysis and did not follow the same donors. Monozygotic twins shared more out-of-frame TCR alpha than recombination models predicted. Abundant cord blood beta clonotypes carried fewer insertions; memory repertoires showed none.

On this clonotype: Antigen: not known.

TCRdb used MiXCR to reprocess the 5' RACE reads, holding one entry per CDR3 protein. Here the sample spans about 530,000 distinct CDR3 sequences, approximately 20% being singletons. The CDR3 extends over 11 amino acids. Germline CDR1 reads SGHDN; CDR2 reads FVKESK. V was pared by 5 bases and J by 3 bases, with 4 bases between. Healthy Caucasians made up all donors. The sample was also linked to a second study, of yellow fever vaccine responses in identical twins.

The source material was CD4+ T cells sorted from blood. This chain connects TRBV14 to TRBJ1-1; unclear D gene. The TCR originated in a woman aged 18 to 35 in good health. The CDR3 DNA reads as TGTGCCAGCAGCGCACACACTGAAGCTTTCTTT. Translating gives CASSAHTEAFF.